This entry describes one T cell receptor beta chain. TCRbeta libraries were built with three rounds of nested PCR, modified from ARM-PCR. TCRdb passed the multiplex PCR reads through MiXCR, listing each CDR3 protein once. The sample includes 65,000 to 90,000 distinct CDR3 sequences, around 75% of them seen just once. This sample is drawn from a study of tumor and adjacent non-tumor tissue in lung cancer. The CDR3 is made up of 15 amino acids. The germline V gene encodes CDR1 SQVTM and CDR2 ANQGSEA. RNA was extracted from bulk tissue without any cell sorting. Sequenced: lung tumor tissue. The chain uses TRBV29-1 and TRBJ2-7; 7 nucleotides match TRBD1. The TCR originated in a woman in her forties or fifties with non-small cell lung cancer. The CDR3 DNA reads as TGCAGAGTGCGAATCCGGGACAGTGGGTCCCACGAGCAGTACTTC. Its protein product is CRVRIRDSGSHEQYF.